Below, one T cell receptor (beta chain) is given with its context. Its antigen remains unidentified. The germline CDR1 and CDR2 sequences are SQVTM and ANQGSEA. The CDR3 runs to 13 residues. Trimming removed 4 bases at V and 4 bases at J, with 8 bases between. This sample is drawn from a study of CD8+ T cells in alopecia areata. Study-level findings and limits: Scalp specimens additionally yield sequences from normal skin's resident alphabeta T cells.

The treatment here: oral pan-JAK inhibitor, 5-10 mg twice daily. PBMCs yielded sorted CD4+ and CD8+ T cells. After isolation, RNA underwent reverse transcription to generate cDNA as the sequencing template. The repertoire was sequenced with immunoSEQ multiplex PCR; TCRdb's copy has only in-frame clones and lacks some. The profile shows approximately 300,000 clones, over 45% of them singletons. The clonotype comes from a human donor with alopecia areata. The sample consisted of CD4+ T cells sorted from blood, taken at week 24, from a patient treated with tofacitinib. The chain employs TRBV29-1 and TRBJ1-6, with D unclear. In DNA form, the CDR3 reads TGCAGCGTTGGGACGGGTTATAATTCACCCCTCCACTTT. Translation: CSVGTGYNSPLHF.